This T cell receptor beta chain was identified during a study of CD8 T cells in ankylosing spondylitis. The study, taken as a whole, reports: A TCR beta motif of eight highly homologous variants appeared characteristic of ankylosing spondylitis blood.

Trimming shortened V by 1 base and J by 1 base, and 13 bases separated the two germline ends. Germline V CDR1 and CDR2: SEHNR, FQNEAQ (reference sequence). This CDR3 is 16 amino acids long. MiXCR was run by TCRdb on the 5' RACE reads, yielding one entry per CDR3 protein. The data contain around 490,000 distinct CDR3 sequences, about 5.4% of them singletons. This clonotype was recorded at least ten times. Its matching antigen is unknown. The rearrangement joins TRBV7-9 to TRBJ2-5, with D tentatively TRBD1 or TRBD2 (5 bases each). The TCR sequence derives from a male donor with ankylosing spondylitis. Input material: blood, either unsorted or a sorted T cell fraction (not recorded which). As DNA, the CDR3 is TGTGCCAGCAGCTTAGATCGGGGAAGGGGCCAAGAGACCCAGTACTTC. Amino acid sequence: CASSLDRGRGQETQYF.